What follows describes a single TCR beta chain. The antigen is unknown. The CDR3 extends over 13 amino acids. The ends were cut back, 0 bases at V and 3 bases at J, with 5 bases in the middle. Germline CDR1 reads MNHEY; CDR2 reads SVGAGI. The source of the sample is a study of T cells in localized non-small cell lung cancer. Findings of the study overall: Among the top 100 tumor clones, a median approximately 60 appeared in adjacent lung.

Sequencing was performed with immunoSEQ multiplex PCR; in TCRdb, only in-frame clones are kept and a portion is missing. The sample lists some 24,000 clones, more than 85% occurring once. The clonotype was recovered from a man between 40 and 70 years old with stage III squamous cell lung carcinoma. Sequencing was performed on peripheral blood, taken before any cancer treatment. This chain uses TRBV6-5 with TRBJ1-2; D unclear. CDR3 sequence: CASSYSQDYGYTF. As DNA, the CDR3 is TGTGCCAGCAGTTACTCGCAAGACTATGGCTACACCTTC.